The clone carrying this T cell receptor beta chain showed up just a few times. Noted time point: newly diagnosed GD, antithyroid drugs for less than 3 months. Following extraction of RNA from PBMCs, that RNA was used to make the TCR library. This sample was included in a study of regulatory T cells in long-lasting Graves disease. Construction of TCR beta libraries relied on iRepertoire HTBI primers and on Arm-PCR targeting CDR3 regions. In TCRdb, the multiplex PCR reads were re-called with MiXCR into one record per CDR3 protein. The data show over 500,000 distinct CDR3 sequences, under 20% seen once. A further study also used this sample, focusing on T cells in Graves' hyperthyroidism and ophthalmopathy. As reported in that work: Ophthalmopathy and stable hyperthyroidism were told apart by a 13 V-J model.

The sample here was peripheral blood mononuclear cells (PBMCs), taken at new diagnosis, from a patient treated with antithyroid drugs. This TCR came from a woman aged 30 to 39 with Graves disease.

DNA of the CDR3: TGTGCCAGCTCACCTAGAGGGAGCACCACAGATACGCAGTATTTT. Encoded protein: CASSPRGSTTDTQYF. The chain uses TRBV18 and TRBJ2-3, with a possible D match to TRBD2 (5 bases). Germline V CDR1 and CDR2: KGHSH, LQKENI. The CDR3 is 15 residues long. Trimming removed 3 bases at V and 2 bases at J, with 12 bases between.